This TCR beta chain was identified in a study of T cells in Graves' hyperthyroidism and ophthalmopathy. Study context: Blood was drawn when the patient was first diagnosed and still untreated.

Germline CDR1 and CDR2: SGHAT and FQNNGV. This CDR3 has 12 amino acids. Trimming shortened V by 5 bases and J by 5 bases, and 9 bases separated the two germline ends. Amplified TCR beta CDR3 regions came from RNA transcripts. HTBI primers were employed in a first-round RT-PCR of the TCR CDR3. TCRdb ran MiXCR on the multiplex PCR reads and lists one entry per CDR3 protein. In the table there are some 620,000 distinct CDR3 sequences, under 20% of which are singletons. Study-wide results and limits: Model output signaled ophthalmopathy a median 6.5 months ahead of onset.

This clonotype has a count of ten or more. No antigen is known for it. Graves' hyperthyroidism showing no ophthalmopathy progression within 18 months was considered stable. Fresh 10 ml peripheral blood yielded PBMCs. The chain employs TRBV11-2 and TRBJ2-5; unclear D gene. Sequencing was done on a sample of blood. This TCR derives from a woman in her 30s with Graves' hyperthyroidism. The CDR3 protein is CASSVGRETQYF. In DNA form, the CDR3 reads TGTGCCAGCAGCGTCGGGCGTGAGACCCAGTACTTC.